These 18 T cell receptor beta chains were sequenced from one sample in a study of Ad26.COV2.S vaccination and SARS-CoV-2 variants. TCRdb's copy holds only in-frame clones and misses some; the assay was immunoSEQ multiplex PCR. The profile shows about 680,000 clones, around 89% of them singletons. As to treatment: about 20 received Ad26.COV2.S at low or high dose, single or two shots; 5 received placebo; per-sample allocation not given. Material that was analyzed had been drawn on day 63 after the first vaccine or placebo injection. The sequences come from peripheral blood, collected in a trial of Ad26.COV2.S vaccine versus placebo. Receptors were obtained from a person aged 18-65 years who received the Ad26.COV2.S COVID-19 vaccine or a placebo.

The chain uses TRBV15 and TRBJ2-7, with TRBD2 as a possible D gene (5 bases). V was trimmed by 0 bases and J by 7 bases, leaving 10 bases between them. Germline assignment: CDR1 LNHNV and CDR2 YYDKDF (reference sequence). The CDR3 spans 13 residues. The CDR3 is CATSREARGEQYF. The CDR3 DNA is TGTGCCACCAGCAGAGAAGCACGCGGGGAGCAGTACTTC.

The rearrangement joins TRBV29-1 to TRBJ1-1; no clear D. The CDR3 spans 12 residues. With 1 base removed from V and 1 base from J, the gap between germline ends came to 4 bases. Per germline, CDR1 SQVTM and CDR2 ANQGSEA. In DNA, the CDR3 is TGCAGCGTTGAAGTCGAGAACACTGAAGCTTTCTTT. It specifies CSVEVENTEAFF. The entire variable domain, with the rest obtained from reference TRBV29-1 and TRBJ1-1, is as follows: SAVISQKPSRDICQRGTSLTIQCQVDSQVTMMFWYRQQPGQSLTLIATANQGSEATYESGFVIDKFPISRPNLTFSTLTVSNMSPEDSSIYLCSVEVENTEAFFGQGTRLTVV.

The chain employs TRBV14 and TRBJ1-1; 7 bases fit TRBD1. The CDR3 runs 18 residues. V lost 4 bases to trimming and J lost 0 bases; unmatched junction nucleotides: 14. CDR1 is SGHDN, CDR2 FVKESK, per germline. This CDR3 reads CASSPGPGQSFMNTEAFF. Written as DNA, the CDR3 is TGTGCCAGCAGCCCTGGACCGGGACAGAGCTTCATGAACACTGAAGCTTTCTTT.

This clone was recorded only once. The sample carries other DNA sequences with the same CDR3. This chain connects TRBV5-1 to TRBJ1-2; D is perhaps TRBD1 (6 bases). Germline V gene sequence: CDR1 SGHRS, CDR2 YFSETQ. The V and J ends lost 0 bases and 2 bases respectively, with 8 bases between them. The CDR3 covers 14 residues. Here the CDR3 reads CASSLGQANYGYTF. Here the CDR3 DNA reads TGCGCCAGCAGCTTGGGACAGGCCAACTATGGCTACACCTTC.

The chain recombines TRBV3-1 (or the pseudogene TRBV3-2) with TRBJ2-7, with D tentatively TRBD2 (5 bases). This CDR3 has 14 amino acids. Trimming took off 0 bases at V and 7 bases at J, with 13 bases between the two ends. In germline, CDR1 is LGHDT, CDR2 YNNKEL (reference sequence). The CDR3 nucleotides are TGTGCCAGCAGCCAAGATGGCTCCTCGGGGGAGCAGTACTTC. Translated, it gives CASSQDGSSGEQYF.

This sequence joins TRBV4-1 and TRBJ2-3; 7 bases line up with TRBD2. Germline V lookup: CDR1 MGHRA, CDR2 YSYEKL. J was trimmed by 4 bases and V by 4 bases; bases with no gene match: 8. The CDR3 spans 15 residues. CDR3 in DNA: TGCGCCAGCAGCCCCCTAACGGGGGGTGCAGATACGCAGTATTTT. It encodes CASSPLTGGADTQYF.

In its sample, this clone was seen many times. The chain employs TRBV27 and TRBJ2-3; perhaps TRBD2 as D (6 bases). The CDR3 contains 14 residues. Germline assignment: CDR1 MNHEY and CDR2 SMNVEV (reference sequence). V gave up 3 bases and J gave up 4 bases, with 11 bases separating them. CDR3 nucleotides: TGTGCCAGCAGTTTCTTGACTAGTCCAGATACGCAGTATTTT. It translates to CASSFLTSPDTQYF.

This sequence joins TRBV4-2 and TRBJ2-4; D may be TRBD1 or TRBD2 (5 bases each). Per germline, CDR1 LGHNA and CDR2 YNFKEQ. With 1 base removed from V and 6 bases from J, the gap between germline ends came to 13 bases. CDR3 length: 15 residues. Here the CDR3 reads CASSQGGGTGNIQYF. In nucleotides, the CDR3 is TGTGCCAGCAGCCAAGGGGGTGGGACGGGAAACATTCAGTACTTC.

This clone was detected ten times or more. The gene calls are TRBV5-6 and TRBJ2-5; 9 bases fit TRBD2. V lost 3 bases and J lost 5; bases outside the gene matches: 8. The CDR3 runs to 15 residues. The V gene's germline CDR1 is SGHDT and CDR2 YYEEEE. Written as DNA, the CDR3 is TGTGCCAGCAGCTCCCCGCGGGGGGGGTATGAGACCCAGTACTTC. Amino acids: CASSSPRGGYETQYF.

The gene calls are TRBV7-9 and TRBJ2-4, with 9 bases aligning to TRBD2. The length of the CDR3 is 15 residues. Germline trimming cut 1 base from V and 8 bases from J; bases unmatched to any gene: 6. Germline V CDR1 and CDR2: SEHNR, FQNEAQ (reference sequence). CDR3 in amino acids: CASSLGGGAGDIQYF. The CDR3 DNA is TGTGCCAGCAGCTTAGGCGGGGGGGCCGGGGACATTCAGTACTTC.

This clone was counted between two and nine times. The chain links TRBV2 to TRBJ1-2, with a weak D call TRBD1 (5 bases). Germline CDR1 is SNHLY and CDR2 is FYNNEI. This CDR3 is 15 amino acids long. Trimming removed 0 bases from V and 4 bases from J, with 12 bases in between. The CDR3 here is CASSEAPGLGYGYTF. CDR3 sequence (DNA): TGTGCCAGCAGTGAAGCCCCGGGACTTGGCTATGGCTACACCTTC.

The CDR3 reads CASSQVRSGANVLTF. As DNA, the CDR3 is TGTGCCAGCAGCCAGGTACGATCTGGGGCCAACGTCCTGACTTTC. The rearrangement links TRBV4-2 to TRBJ2-6; D is ambiguous. Trimming took off 3 bases at V and 1 base at J, with 7 bases between the two ends. Per germline, CDR1 LGHNA and CDR2 YNFKEQ. This CDR3 spans 15 amino acids.

The chain uses TRBV7-7 and TRBJ2-7; weak D call: TRBD1 (6 bases). CDR3 length: 15 residues. Germline-derived CDR1 and CDR2 are SSHAT and FNYEAQ (reference sequence). Trimming shortened V by 2 bases and J by 2 bases, and 13 bases separated the two germline ends. In nucleotides, the CDR3 is TGTGCCAGCAGCTTATCTACAGGGTCGGCCTACGAGCAGTACTTC. Encoded protein: CASSLSTGSAYEQYF.

V usage is TRBV30 and J usage is TRBJ1-1, with 11 bases that match TRBD1. The CDR3 sequence is 12 residues long. V was clipped by 5 bases and J by 4 bases; unmatched bases: 0. Germline V gene sequence: CDR1 GTSNPN, CDR2 SVGIG (reference sequence). The CDR3 coding sequence is TGTGCCTGGGGACAGGGGGCCACTGAAGCTTTCTTT. This translates into CAWGQGATEAFF.

This clone was seen only a few times. This chain links TRBV30 with TRBJ1-6, with D unresolved. Trimming took 2 bases from V and 10 from J, leaving 15 bases between them. Germline CDR1 and CDR2: GTSNPN and SVGIG (reference sequence). This CDR3 has 14 amino acids. CDR3 residues: CAWSTRRDGSPLHF. CDR3 nucleotides: TGTGCCTGGAGTACCCGACGGGATGGATCACCCCTCCACTTT. The full variable domain, rest sourced from reference TRBV30 and TRBJ1-6, is SQTIHQWPATLVQPVGSPLSLECTVEGTSNPNLYWYRQAAGRGLQLLFYSVGIGQISSEVPQNLSASRPQDRQFILSSKKLLLSDSGFYLCAWSTRRDGSPLHFGNGTRLTVT.

The rearrangement uses TRBV2 and TRBJ1-2; the D is unclear. CDR3 length: 13 amino acids. The germline V gene encodes CDR1 SNHLY and CDR2 FYNNEI. V was cut by 4 bases and J by 2 bases, with 8 bases left in between. The CDR3 reads CASSGSPNYGYTF. The CDR3 DNA follows: TGTGCCAGCAGTGGAAGTCCCAACTATGGCTACACCTTC.

The chain joins TRBV5-1 to TRBJ2-1, with TRBD1 as a possible D gene (6 bases). The CDR3 runs to 16 residues. V lost 0 bases and J lost 6, with 16 bases in between. The germline V gene has CDR1 SGHRS and CDR2 YFSETQ. Here the CDR3 DNA reads TGCGCCAGCAGCTTGGGGGGGCAGGGCCCGGGCAATGAGCAGTTCTTC. Protein sequence: CASSLGGQGPGNEQFF.

The CDR3 nucleotides are TGCGCCAGCAGCTTGGGACAGGGGGCGGCAGGGGCCAACGTCCTGACTTTC. It codes for CASSLGQGAAGANVLTF. The chain employs TRBV5-1 and TRBJ2-6; the match to TRBD1 covers 10 bases. Germline loops: CDR1 SGHRS, CDR2 YFSETQ. This CDR3 region has 17 residues. The J segment lost 4 bases and the V segment lost 0 bases, leaving 4 bases of the junction unmatched.